This T cell receptor beta chain was sequenced during a study of cytomegalovirus exposure and HLA in healthy donors. Study-wide points: Altogether, 170 or so TCR beta chains were recorded as cytomegalovirus-associated. Several V segments, TRBV6-2 and TRBV6-3 among them, could not be told apart and were dropped.

13 Jbeta primers and 60 Vbeta primers were used for the PCR. Measured with immunoSEQ multiplex PCR; TCRdb has only the in-frame clones, and not every one. Here the sample spans about 120,000 clones, just under 75% being singletons. The CDR3 length is 16 residues. The V gene end was trimmed by 5 bases and the J gene end by 7 bases; junction bases not matched to a gene: 9. CDR1 is SGHVS, CDR2 FQNEAQ, per germline. Of note for this clone: Its antigen is not identified.

The sequenced sample consisted of PBMCs. The J gene is TRBJ2-5, the V gene TRBV7-8; 14 bases map to TRBD2. The sequence derives from a human donor in good health. The CDR3 loop is CASSPSTGTSGGTQYF. CDR3 nucleotide sequence: TGTGCCAGCAGCCCCTCAACAGGGACTAGCGGGGGGACCCAGTACTTC. Full variable domain (outside the CDR3, taken from reference TRBV7-8 and TRBJ2-5): GAGVSQSPRYKVAKRGQDVALRCDPISGHVSLFWYQQALGQGPEFLTYFQNEAQLDKSGLPSDRFFAERPEGSVSTLKIQRTQQEDSAVYLCASSPSTGTSGGTQYFGPGTRLLVL.